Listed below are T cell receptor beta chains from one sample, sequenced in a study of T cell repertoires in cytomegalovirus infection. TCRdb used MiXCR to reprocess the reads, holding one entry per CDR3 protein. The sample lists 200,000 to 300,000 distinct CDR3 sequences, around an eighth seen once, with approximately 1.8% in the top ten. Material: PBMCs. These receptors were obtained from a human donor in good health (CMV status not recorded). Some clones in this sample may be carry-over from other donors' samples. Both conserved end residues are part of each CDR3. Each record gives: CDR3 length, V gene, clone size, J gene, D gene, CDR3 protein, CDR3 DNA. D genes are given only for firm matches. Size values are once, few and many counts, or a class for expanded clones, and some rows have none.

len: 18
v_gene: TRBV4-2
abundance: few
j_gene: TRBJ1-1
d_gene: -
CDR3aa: CASSQDKGRGPMNTEAFF
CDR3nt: TGTGCCAGCAGCCAAGATAAGGGCAGGGGCCCGATGAACACTGAAGCTTTCTTT

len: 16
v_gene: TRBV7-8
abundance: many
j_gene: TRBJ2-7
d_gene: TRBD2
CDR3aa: CASSLGGLAERGEQYF
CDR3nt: TGTGCCAGCAGCTTAGGCGGACTAGCGGAGAGAGGGGAGCAGTACTTC

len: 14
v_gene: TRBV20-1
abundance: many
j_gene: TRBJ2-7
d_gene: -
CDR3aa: CSALRRRGTYEQYF
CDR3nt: TGCAGTGCTCTTCGTAGGCGGGGAACCTACGAGCAGTACTTC

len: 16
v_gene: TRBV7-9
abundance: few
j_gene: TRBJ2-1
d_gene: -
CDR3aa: CASSLDGHLGGDEQFF
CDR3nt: TGTGCCAGCAGCTTAGATGGCCATCTGGGGGGAGATGAGCAGTTCTTC

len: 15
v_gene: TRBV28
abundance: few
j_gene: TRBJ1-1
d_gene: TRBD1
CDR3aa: CASLPPTGGGTEAFF
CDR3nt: TGTGCCAGCCTACCCCCCACAGGGGGCGGGACTGAAGCTTTCTTT

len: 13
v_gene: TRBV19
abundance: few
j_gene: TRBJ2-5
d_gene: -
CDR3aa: CASSTGTTETQYF
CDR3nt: TGTGCCAGTAGTACCGGTACCACGGAGACCCAGTACTTC

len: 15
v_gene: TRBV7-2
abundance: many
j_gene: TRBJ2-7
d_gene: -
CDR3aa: CASSLAPQGAYEQYF
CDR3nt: TGTGCCAGCAGCTTAGCCCCACAGGGTGCCTACGAGCAGTACTTC

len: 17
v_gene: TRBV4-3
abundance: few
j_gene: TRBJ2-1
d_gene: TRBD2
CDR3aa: CASSQVRGGSPYNEQFF
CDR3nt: TGCGCCAGCAGCCAAGTAAGGGGCGGGAGTCCCTACAATGAGCAGTTCTTC

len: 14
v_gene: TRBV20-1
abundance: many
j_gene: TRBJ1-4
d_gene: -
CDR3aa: CSARSHATNEKLFF
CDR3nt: TGCAGTGCAAGATCCCACGCAACTAATGAAAAACTGTTTTTT

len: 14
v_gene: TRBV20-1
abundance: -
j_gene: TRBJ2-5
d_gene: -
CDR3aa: CSASMGWYQETQYF
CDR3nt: TGCAGTGCTAGTATGGGGTGGTACCAAGAGACCCAGTACTTC

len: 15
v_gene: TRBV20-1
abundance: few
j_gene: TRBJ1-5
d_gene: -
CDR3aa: CSASDRLGGNQPQHF
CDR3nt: TGCAGTGCCTCTGACAGGCTCGGGGGCAATCAGCCCCAGCATTTT

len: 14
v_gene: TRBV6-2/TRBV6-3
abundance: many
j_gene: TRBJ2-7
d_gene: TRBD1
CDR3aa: CASSFDRVSYEQYF
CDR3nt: TGTGCCAGCAGTTTCGACAGGGTCTCCTACGAGCAGTACTTC

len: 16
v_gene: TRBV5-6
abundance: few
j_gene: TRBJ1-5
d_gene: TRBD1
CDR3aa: CASSLVGQGNDQPQHF
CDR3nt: TGTGCCAGCAGCTTGGTCGGACAGGGGAACGATCAGCCCCAGCATTTT

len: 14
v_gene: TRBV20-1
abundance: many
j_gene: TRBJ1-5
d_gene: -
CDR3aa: CSASRAGVSQPQHF
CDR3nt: TGCAGTGCTAGCCGGGCAGGGGTCAGCCAGCCCCAGCATTTT

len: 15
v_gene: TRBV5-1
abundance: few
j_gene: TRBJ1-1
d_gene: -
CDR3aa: CASTPSPGMNTEAFF
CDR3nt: TGCGCCAGCACCCCGAGTCCGGGTATGAACACTGAAGCTTTCTTT

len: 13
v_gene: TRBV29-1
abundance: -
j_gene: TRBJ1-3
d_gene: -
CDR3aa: CSVGLLTGNTIYF
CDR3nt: TGCAGCGTTGGACTACTGACTGGAAACACCATATATTTT

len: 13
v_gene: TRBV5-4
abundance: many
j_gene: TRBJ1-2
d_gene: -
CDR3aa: CASSKGTNYGYTF
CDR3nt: TGTGCCAGCAGCAAAGGGACCAACTATGGCTACACCTTC

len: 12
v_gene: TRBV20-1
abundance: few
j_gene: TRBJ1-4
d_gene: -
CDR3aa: CSAFRPNEKLFF
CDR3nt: TGCAGTGCTTTCCGGCCTAATGAAAAACTGTTTTTT

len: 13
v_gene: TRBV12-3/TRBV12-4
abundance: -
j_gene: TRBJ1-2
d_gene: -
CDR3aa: CASSLNGDTGYTF
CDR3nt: TGTGCCAGCAGTTTAAATGGGGACACTGGCTACACCTTC

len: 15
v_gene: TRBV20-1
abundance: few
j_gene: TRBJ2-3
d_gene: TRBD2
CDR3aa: CSATHGGSGTDTQYF
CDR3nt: TGCAGTGCCACCCATGGCGGGAGTGGGACAGATACGCAGTATTTT

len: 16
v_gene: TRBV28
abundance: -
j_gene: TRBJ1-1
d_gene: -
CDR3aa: CASSEGGGRGNTEAFF
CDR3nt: TGTGCCAGCAGTGAGGGGGGGGGGAGAGGGAACACTGAAGCTTTCTTT

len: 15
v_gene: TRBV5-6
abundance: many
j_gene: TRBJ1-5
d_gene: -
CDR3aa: CASSPSGHSNQPQHF
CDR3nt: TGTGCCAGCAGCCCGTCGGGGCATAGCAATCAGCCCCAGCATTTT

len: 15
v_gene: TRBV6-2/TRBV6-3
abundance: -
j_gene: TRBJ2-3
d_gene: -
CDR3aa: CASGQDLFSTDTQYF
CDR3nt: TGTGCCAGCGGCCAGGACCTTTTCAGCACAGATACGCAGTATTTT

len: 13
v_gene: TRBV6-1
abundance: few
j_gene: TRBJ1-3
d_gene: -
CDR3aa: CACRSFGGNTIYF
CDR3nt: TGTGCCTGCCGGTCCTTCGGGGGAAACACCATATATTTT

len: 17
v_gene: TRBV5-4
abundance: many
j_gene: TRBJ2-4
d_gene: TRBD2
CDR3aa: CASSLDLGGGLGNIQYF
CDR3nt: TGTGCCAGCAGCCTAGACCTGGGGGGGGGTCTAGGGAACATTCAGTACTTC

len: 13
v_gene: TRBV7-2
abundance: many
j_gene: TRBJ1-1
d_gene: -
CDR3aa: CASSLGGLTEAFF
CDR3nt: TGTGCCAGCAGCTTGGGGGGGCTCACTGAAGCTTTCTTT

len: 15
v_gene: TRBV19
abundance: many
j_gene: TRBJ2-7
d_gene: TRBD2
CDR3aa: CASSLTSGDSYEQYF
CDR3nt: TGTGCCAGTAGTTTGACTAGCGGGGATTCCTACGAGCAGTACTTC

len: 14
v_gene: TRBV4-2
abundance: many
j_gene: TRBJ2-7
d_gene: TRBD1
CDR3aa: CASSHETGDREQYF
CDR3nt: TGTGCCAGCAGCCACGAGACAGGGGATCGCGAGCAGTACTTC

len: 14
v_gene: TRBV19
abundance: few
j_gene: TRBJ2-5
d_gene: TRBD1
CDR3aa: CASSMTGDQETQYF
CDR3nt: TGTGCCAGTAGTATGACAGGGGATCAAGAGACCCAGTACTTC

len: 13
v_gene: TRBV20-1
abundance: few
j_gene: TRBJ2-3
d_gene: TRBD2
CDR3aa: CSAPWTSADTQYF
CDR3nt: TGCAGTGCCCCTTGGACTAGCGCCGATACGCAGTATTTT

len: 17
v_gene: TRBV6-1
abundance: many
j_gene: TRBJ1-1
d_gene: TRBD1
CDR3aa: CASSEGSGDRGNTEAFF
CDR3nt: TGTGCCAGCAGCGAGGGGTCGGGGGACAGGGGAAACACTGAAGCTTTCTTT

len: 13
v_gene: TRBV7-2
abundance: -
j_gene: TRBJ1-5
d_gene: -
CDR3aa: CASSLMDLEPQHF
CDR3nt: TGTGCCAGCAGCTTAATGGACTTAGAGCCCCAGCATTTT

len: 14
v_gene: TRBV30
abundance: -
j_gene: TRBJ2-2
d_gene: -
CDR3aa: CAWSDDPGTGELFF
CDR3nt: TGTGCCTGGAGTGATGACCCGGGGACCGGGGAGCTGTTTTTT

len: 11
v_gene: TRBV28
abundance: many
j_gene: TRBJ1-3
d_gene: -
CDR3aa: CASSSRYTIYF
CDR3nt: TGTGCCAGCAGTTCAAGGTACACCATATATTTT

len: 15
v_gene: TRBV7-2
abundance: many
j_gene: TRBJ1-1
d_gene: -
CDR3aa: CASSLRAGVDTEAFF
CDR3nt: TGTGCCAGCAGCTTACGGGCAGGCGTTGACACTGAAGCTTTCTTT

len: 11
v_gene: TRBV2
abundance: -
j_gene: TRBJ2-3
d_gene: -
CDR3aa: CASSDRDPQYF
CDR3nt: TGTGCCAGCAGTGATAGGGATCCGCAGTATTTT

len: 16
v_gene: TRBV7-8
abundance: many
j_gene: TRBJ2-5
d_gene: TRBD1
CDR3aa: CASSRMAGQGQETQYF
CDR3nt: TGTGCCAGCAGCCGAATGGCGGGACAGGGACAAGAGACCCAGTACTTC

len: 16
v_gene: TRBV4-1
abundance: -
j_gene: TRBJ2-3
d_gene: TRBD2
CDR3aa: CASSQLRESRPDTQYF
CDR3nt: TGTGCCAGCAGCCAACTGCGGGAGTCACGCCCAGATACGCAGTATTTT

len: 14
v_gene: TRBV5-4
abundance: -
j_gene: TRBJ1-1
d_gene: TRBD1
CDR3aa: CASSLIGTGREAFF
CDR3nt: TGTGCCAGCAGCTTGATAGGGACAGGGCGTGAAGCTTTCTTT

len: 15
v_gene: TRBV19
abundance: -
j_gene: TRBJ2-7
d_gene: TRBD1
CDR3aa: CASSLPGQGIREQYF
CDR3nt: TGTGCCAGTAGTCTCCCGGGACAGGGTATTAGGGAGCAGTACTTC

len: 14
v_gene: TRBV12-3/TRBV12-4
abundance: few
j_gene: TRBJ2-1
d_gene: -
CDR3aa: CASSIPGSYNEQFF
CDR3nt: TGTGCCAGCAGTATCCCGGGCTCCTACAATGAGCAGTTCTTC

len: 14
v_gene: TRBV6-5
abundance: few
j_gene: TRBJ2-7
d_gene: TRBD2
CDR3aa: CASRSSGGDYEQYF
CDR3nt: TGTGCCAGCAGATCTAGCGGTGGGGACTACGAGCAGTACTTC

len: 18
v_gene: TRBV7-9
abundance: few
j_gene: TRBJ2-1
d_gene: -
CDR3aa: CASSYLRGITRAYNEQFF
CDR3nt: TGTGCCAGCAGCTATCTCCGGGGGATAACAAGAGCCTACAATGAGCAGTTCTTC

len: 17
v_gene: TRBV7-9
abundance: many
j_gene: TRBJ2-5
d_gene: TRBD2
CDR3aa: CASRHPGTSGREETQYF
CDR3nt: TGTGCCAGCAGGCATCCCGGGACTAGTGGAAGGGAAGAGACCCAGTACTTC

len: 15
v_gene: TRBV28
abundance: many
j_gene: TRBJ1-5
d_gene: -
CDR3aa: CASSLGGHRNQPQHF
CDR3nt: TGTGCCAGCAGTTTGGGCGGACATCGTAATCAGCCCCAGCATTTT

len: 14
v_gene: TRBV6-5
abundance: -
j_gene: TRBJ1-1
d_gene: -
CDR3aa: CASSPDGGGTEAFF
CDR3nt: TGTGCCAGCAGTCCCGACGGGGGGGGCACTGAAGCTTTCTTT

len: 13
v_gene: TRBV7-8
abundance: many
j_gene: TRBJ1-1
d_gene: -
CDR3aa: CASSLGRGRGTFF
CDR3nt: TGTGCCAGCAGCTTAGGCCGGGGCAGGGGAACTTTCTTT

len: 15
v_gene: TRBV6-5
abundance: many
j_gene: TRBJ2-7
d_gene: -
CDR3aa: CASSYSSGRGNEQYF
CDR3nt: TGTGCCAGCAGTTACTCGTCAGGGAGGGGGAACGAGCAGTACTTC

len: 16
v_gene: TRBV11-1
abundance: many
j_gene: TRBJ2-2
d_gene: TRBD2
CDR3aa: CASRRTSGSNTGELFF
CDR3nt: TGTGCCAGCAGAAGGACTAGCGGGTCTAACACCGGGGAGCTGTTTTTT

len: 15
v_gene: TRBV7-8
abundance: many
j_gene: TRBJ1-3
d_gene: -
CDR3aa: CASSPRRVSGNTIYF
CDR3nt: TGTGCCAGCAGCCCCCGTAGGGTCTCTGGAAACACCATATATTTT

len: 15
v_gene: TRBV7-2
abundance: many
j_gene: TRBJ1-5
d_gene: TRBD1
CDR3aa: CASSKDRGRDQPQHF
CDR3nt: TGTGCCAGCAGCAAGGACAGGGGGCGCGATCAGCCCCAGCATTTT